Listed below are T cell receptor beta chains from one sample, sequenced in a study of blood T cell repertoires in COVID-19. TCRdb's copy holds only in-frame clones and misses some; the assay was immunoSEQ multiplex PCR. Among 250,000 to 300,000 clones listed, just over 90% were seen once. Source material: peripheral blood. Source of these receptors: a woman younger than 45 with COVID-19, enrolled during active disease. Both conserved end residues are part of each CDR3. D genes are given only for firm matches. Some rows mark clone size as missing; the rest say once, few, many or name a class of expanded clone.

>.|TRBV10-3|TRBD1
CAISDRGDDEQYF
>.|TRBV3-1/TRBV3-2|.
CASSQDLAGRNTEAFF
>.|TRBV10-2|.
CASKGLVSQETQYF
>.|TRBV2|.
CASSGEGVNQPQHF
>.|TRBV9|TRBD2
CASSVAGLDGTGELFF
>.|TRBV27|.
CASSTLQAPQPLHF
>once|TRBV4-2|.
CASSQAGSAPYEQYF
>.|TRBV4-2|TRBD2
CASSQGRGRLSYNEQFF
>once|TRBV14|.
CASSPAPSEQYF
>.|TRBV10-3|TRBD1
CAISEADRTNTGELFF
>once|TRBV2|TRBD2
CASSLKQGLVGRATDTQYF
>.|TRBV25-1|.
CASSESWSQLEKLFF
>once|TRBV6-5|.
CASSQNGNTIYF
>.|TRBV6-4|.
CASSSELYTDTQYF
>.|TRBV24-1|.
CATSDRQNNQPQHF
>.|TRBV7-3|TRBD1
CASSEAGGAGANVLTF
>.|TRBV19|TRBD2
CASTSGSRGTDTQYF
>.|TRBV19|TRBD1
CASRDRGYGYTF
>.|TRBV27|TRBD2
CASSLGGLAFSTDTQYF
>.|TRBV18|.
CASSPGREGTEAFF
>.|TRBV5-1|.
CASAQESSGNTIYF
>once|TRBV28|.
CASKDRVAGAEQFF
>.|TRBV5-1|TRBD1
CASSPGTGQSLTEAFF
>.|TRBV5-6|.
CASTPIGIPYEQYF
>once|TRBV6-5|TRBD2
CASSYRSSGSYEQYF
>.|TRBV6-1|TRBD2
CASSEATSGSPDTQYF
>.|TRBV28|TRBD1
CASSSGQWGGANVLTF
>.|TRBV25-1|.
CASSESRSFTGELFF
>.|TRBV11-2|.
CASSLRQGGVEQFF
>.|TRBV3-1/TRBV3-2|.
CASSPRQKNEKLFF
>.|TRBV6-1|TRBD1
CASSDPGTGHSNQPQHF
>.|TRBV10-2|.
CASSEKRGTQYF
>once|TRBV2|TRBD2
CASSLGLAGAGELFF
>.|TRBV28|TRBD1
CASSPGQGASSPLHF
>.|TRBV2|.
CASRADKNTEAFF
>.|TRBV30|TRBD1
CAWDEGAFGYTF
>.|TRBV5-1|.
CASSQDSGVYEQYF
>.|TRBV19|TRBD2
CASTVSSGRVDTGELFF
>.|TRBV28|.
CASSSFRVTASYEQYF
>.|TRBV6-6|TRBD1
CASSYGQDGSPLHF
>.|TRBV10-1|.
CASSRDSSEQFF
>.|TRBV27|TRBD2
CASSLIPLGTSGRARGERGQFF
>.|TRBV7-2|TRBD1
CASSLYRGVGETQYF
>once|TRBV19|.
CASSKEGYWTEAFF